This T cell receptor (beta chain) originates from a study of blood T cells in healthy people across ages. Study-level findings and limits: Per million T cells, the diversity of TCR beta decreased roughly linearly as age advanced.

The J segment lost 7 bases and the V segment lost 0 bases, leaving 6 bases of the junction unmatched. The CDR3 runs 14 residues. Germline lookup yields CDR1 LGHNA and CDR2 YNFKEQ. A second PCR, run for roughly 7 to 12 cycles, used a sample-barcoded 5' primer plus a J-beta primer mix. Paired-end reads containing CDR3 totaled no fewer than 2.5 million for each sample. Each CDR3 protein is one row after TCRdb ran MiXCR on the 5' RACE reads. Among hundreds of thousands of distinct CDR3 sequences listed, around 45% were seen once. Notes on this clonotype: The antigen is undetermined.

This chain links TRBV4-2 with TRBJ2-7; 7 bases line up with TRBD2. The sample taken for sequencing was blood. The sequence derives from a woman in her sixties or seventies in good health. The CDR3 is CASSQDKSGGEQYF. CDR3 bases: TGTGCCAGCAGCCAAGATAAGTCGGGAGGAGAGCAGTACTTC.